The T cell receptor (beta chain) described here comes from a study of beta chain features in type 1 diabetes. This clone came up a few times. All of the isolated RNA was reverse transcribed, so expressed TCRB transcripts were sequenced. Measured with immunoSEQ multiplex PCR; TCRdb has only the in-frame clones, and not every one. The sample lists approximately 170,000 clones, roughly 9.1% seen once, with 2.3% in the top ten. The CDR3 totals 13 residues. V gave up 5 bases and J gave up 4 bases, with 11 bases separating them. Germline CDR1 is MNHEY and CDR2 is SVGAGI. Material for sequencing was central memory CD4+ T cells from blood. The origin of this receptor is a woman aged 18-29 years in good health. The chain combines TRBV6-5 with TRBJ1-2; no clear D gene. DNA for the CDR3: TGTGCCAGCAGTGTAGAGGGTGGCTATGGCTACACCTTC. Protein sequence: CASSVEGGYGYTF.